The subject of this entry is one T cell receptor (beta chain). As yet, its antigen is unknown. These data originate in a study of CD4 T cells in relation to SARS-CoV-2 and coronaviruses. The study's findings and limits: Samples before the pandemic and after infection were not matched within any donor. In around 67% of donors, memory CD4+ clonotypes crossrecognized SARS-CoV-2 and at least one common cold coronavirus spike.

The unexposed donors gave CD4+ T cells in about 2011-2018, prior to COVID-19. CDR3 length equals 14 residues. With 4 bases removed from V and 4 bases from J, the gap between germline ends came to 13 bases. Looked up from germline, CDR1 is SGHTA and CDR2 is FQGNSA. Uncultured naive and memory CD4+ T cells supplied DNA for deep TCR-beta sequencing. Produced via immunoSEQ multiplex PCR; TCRdb's table is partial and in-frame only. The sample lists 60,000 to 75,000 clones; approximately 93% were seen once. Sample: naive CD4+ T cells from PBMCs. Subset here: naive CD4+ T cells isolated by negative enrichment. The V gene is TRBV7-2, the J gene TRBJ1-2; possible D gene TRBD1, 5 bases. This receptor was identified in a human donor in good health. The CDR3 spells CASSSWAGPYGYTF. DNA of the CDR3: TGTGCCAGCAGCTCTTGGGCAGGGCCCTATGGCTACACCTTC.